This is a list of T cell receptor beta chains from one sample in a study of T-cell reconstitution after alpha-beta-depleted transplantation in children. TCRdb recomputed calls from the PCR reads with MiXCR, one row per CDR3 protein. The table lists approximately 390,000 distinct CDR3 sequences, around 9.9% of them singletons. The specimen was PBMCs from the stem cell graft donor, collected from the stem cell graft. The receptors come from a human donor who donated a stem cell graft to a child with acute myeloid leukemia. CDR3s include the opening cysteine and the closing phenylalanine or tryptophan. A D gene is named only where the DNA matches it firmly. Where a row states a size, it is once, few, many or the class of an expanded clone; other rows omit it.

CDR3 protein | CDR3 DNA | D gene | clone size | V gene | CDR3 length | J gene
CSSQGGQVYGYTF | TGCAGTTCCCAGGGGGGACAGGTCTATGGCTACACCTTC | TRBD1 | many | TRBV20-1 | 13 | TRBJ1-2
CSASIKGQQANYGYTF | TGCAGTGCTAGTATTAAGGGGCAGCAAGCTAACTATGGCTACACCTTC | . | . | TRBV20-1 | 16 | TRBJ1-2
CASSLSALSGLNTEAFF | TGCGCCAGCAGCTTGTCAGCCCTGAGTGGGTTGAACACTGAAGCTTTCTTT | . | many | TRBV5-1 | 17 | TRBJ1-1
CASSVAVIAGGPDETQYF | TGTGCCAGCAGCGTAGCTGTGATAGCGGGGGGGCCCGACGAGACCCAGTACTTC | TRBD2 | . | TRBV9 | 18 | TRBJ2-5
CASSQGLGDNEQFF | TGTGCCAGCAGCCAGGGACTAGGGGACAATGAGCAGTTCTTC | . | many | TRBV3-2 | 14 | TRBJ2-1
CSVEKTGDSGREGTDTQYF | TGCAGCGTTGAAAAAACAGGGGATAGCGGGAGAGAAGGCACAGATACGCAGTATTTT | TRBD2 | . | TRBV29-1 | 19 | TRBJ2-3
CASGPRLAGGTYNEQFF | TGTGCTAGTGGTCCTCGCTTAGCGGGAGGAACCTACAATGAGCAGTTCTTC | TRBD2 | few | TRBV12-5 | 17 | TRBJ2-1
CASSLGRLAGGFYEQYF | TGTGCCAGCAGCTTGGGACGACTAGCGGGAGGATTCTACGAGCAGTACTTC | TRBD2 | few | TRBV7-2 | 17 | TRBJ2-7
CASSRPGQESYEQYF | TGTGCCAGCAGCCGTCCTGGACAGGAGTCCTACGAGCAGTACTTC | TRBD1 | many | TRBV5-6 | 15 | TRBJ2-7
CAIGDGGRGYTF | TGTGCCATCGGCGACGGGGGCCGTGGCTACACCTTC | . | . | TRBV7-9 | 12 | TRBJ1-2
CSVLRREGNEQYF | TGCAGCGTGCTGCGACGGGAGGGGAATGAGCAGTACTTC | TRBD2 | few | TRBV29-1 | 13 | TRBJ2-7
CASSADTNTEAFF | TGTGCCAGCTCAGCCGACACAAACACTGAAGCTTTCTTT | . | . | TRBV18 | 13 | TRBJ1-1
CASSLSASGGVFTGELFF | TGTGCCAGCAGCTTATCGGCTAGCGGGGGGGTATTTACCGGGGAGCTGTTTTTT | TRBD2 | many | TRBV7-2 | 18 | TRBJ2-2
CASSYFRGSSYNEQFF | TGTGCCAGCAGTTACTTTCGCGGGAGTAGCTACAATGAGCAGTTCTTC | TRBD2 | few | TRBV6-5 | 16 | TRBJ2-1
CSVYKLNSDRYNSPLHF | TGCAGCGTTTACAAACTGAATTCGGACAGATATAATTCACCCCTCCACTTT | . | . | TRBV20-1 | 17 | TRBJ1-6
CASSRDLKSGQPQHF | TGTGCCAGCAGCCGGGACTTGAAGTCGGGGCAGCCCCAGCATTTT | . | few | TRBV7-2 | 15 | TRBJ1-5
CASSLWSSGVAKNIQYF | TGTGCCAGCAGTTTATGGTCTAGCGGAGTAGCCAAAAACATTCAGTACTTC | TRBD2 | few | TRBV27 | 17 | TRBJ2-4
CSASLTGNRGNTIYF | TGCAGTGCGAGCTTAACAGGGAACCGTGGAAACACCATATATTTT | . | few | TRBV20-1 | 15 | TRBJ1-3
CASTSTGRRGEQFF | TGTGCCAGCACCTCGACGGGGCGGCGGGGTGAGCAGTTCTTC | . | few | TRBV7-2 | 14 | TRBJ2-1
CASSLNSGDLGEQYF | TGTGCCAGCAGCTTGAATTCGGGGGACTTGGGCGAGCAGTACTTC | . | . | TRBV7-2 | 15 | TRBJ2-7
CASSPSTGVGGELFF | TGTGCCAGCTCACCTTCCACGGGGGTCGGCGGGGAGCTGTTTTTT | . | many | TRBV18 | 15 | TRBJ2-2
CSARKGPSYNEQFF | TGCAGTGCCAGGAAGGGCCCCAGTTACAATGAGCAGTTCTTC | . | few | TRBV20-1 | 14 | TRBJ2-1
CASSATGTPNQPQHF | TGCGCCAGCAGCGCCACAGGGACCCCTAATCAGCCCCAGCATTTT | . | few | TRBV5-1 | 15 | TRBJ1-5
CSARVVGLADTGELFF | TGCAGTGCTAGAGTGGTGGGACTAGCGGACACCGGGGAGCTGTTTTTT | TRBD2 | . | TRBV20-1 | 16 | TRBJ2-2
CASSLRQGNTIYF | TGTGCCAGCAGCTTAAGACAGGGAAACACCATATATTTT | . | few | TRBV7-2 | 13 | TRBJ1-3
CASSPGAWYEQYF | TGTGCCAGCAGCCCAGGGGCTTGGTACGAGCAGTACTTC | . | few | TRBV27 | 13 | TRBJ2-7
CASSQSRVDYGYTF | TGCGCCAGCAGCCAAAGTAGGGTGGACTATGGCTACACCTTC | . | . | TRBV4-3 | 14 | TRBJ1-2
CSGRPSGANVLTF | TGCAGCGGGCGGCCCTCTGGGGCCAACGTCCTGACTTTC | . | few | TRBV29-1 | 13 | TRBJ2-6
CASISKTGWVTEAFF | TGTGCCAGCATTTCGAAGACAGGGTGGGTCACTGAAGCTTTCTTT | TRBD1 | . | TRBV6-5 | 15 | TRBJ1-1
CASSLGGTAQETQYF | TGCGCCAGCAGCTTGGGAGGGACAGCACAAGAGACCCAGTACTTC | TRBD1 | . | TRBV5-1 | 15 | TRBJ2-5
CASSLPSSLAGNANTGELFF | TGTGCCAGCAGTTTACCCTCGTCACTAGCGGGTAACGCGAACACCGGGGAGCTGTTTTTT | TRBD2 | . | TRBV12-3/TRBV12-4 | 20 | TRBJ2-2
CSVTGGGGRSTDTQYF | TGCAGCGTTACGGGCGGGGGCGGGAGAAGCACAGATACGCAGTATTTT | . | many | TRBV29-1 | 16 | TRBJ2-3
CSALRGNQPQHF | TGCAGTGCTCTACGGGGCAATCAGCCCCAGCATTTT | . | many | TRBV20-1 | 12 | TRBJ1-5
CASSLLRTPTSGNQPQHF | TGTGCCAGCAGCTTATTGCGTACCCCCACATCGGGCAATCAGCCCCAGCATTTT | . | few | TRBV7-8 | 18 | TRBJ1-5
CSARDNPNPEGEQYF | TGCAGTGCTAGAGATAACCCTAACCCCGAGGGCGAGCAGTACTTC | . | . | TRBV20-1 | 15 | TRBJ2-7
CASWGGAWTDTQYF | TGCGCCAGTTGGGGAGGGGCGTGGACAGATACGCAGTATTTT | TRBD2 | few | TRBV5-1 | 14 | TRBJ2-3
CASSCPLF | TGTGCCAGCAGTTGTCCCCTTTTC | . | . | TRBV6-5 | 8 | TRBJ2-4
CASSPNEETQYF | TGTGCCAGCTCACCTAACGAGGAGACCCAGTACTTC | . | . | TRBV18 | 12 | TRBJ2-5
CGLPGLACTGELFF | TGCGGCTTGCCGGGACTAGCTTGCACCGGGGAGCTGTTTTTT | TRBD2 | few | TRBV4-3 | 14 | TRBJ2-2
CAISHGNEQFF | TGTGCCATCAGTCATGGCAATGAGCAGTTCTTC | . | few | TRBV10-3 | 11 | TRBJ2-1
CASSLSSGIQETQYF | TGTGCCAGCAGCTTATCCTCGGGGATCCAAGAGACCCAGTACTTC | . | . | TRBV7-8 | 15 | TRBJ2-5
CSANQAGVTDTQYF | TGCAGCGCTAATCAGGCAGGGGTGACAGATACGCAGTATTTT | . | few | TRBV29-1 | 14 | TRBJ2-3
CSARRQGSQFF | TGCAGTGCTAGAAGACAGGGGTCGCAGTTCTTC | TRBD1 | . | TRBV20-1 | 11 | TRBJ2-1
CASSATRTGVDTIYF | TGTGCCAGCAGTGCAACCAGGACAGGGGTTGACACCATATATTTT | TRBD1 | . | TRBV2 | 15 | TRBJ1-3
CASSQGGPGGTFSGNTIYF | TGTGCCAGCAGCCAGGGTGGCCCAGGGGGCACCTTCTCTGGAAACACCATATATTTT | TRBD1 | many | TRBV4-2 | 19 | TRBJ1-3
CSVVWRTNIQYF | TGCAGCGTTGTCTGGCGGACAAACATTCAGTACTTC | . | . | TRBV29-1 | 12 | TRBJ2-4
CASSLFPVNTEAFF | TGTGCCAGCAGTTTATTCCCGGTGAACACTGAAGCTTTCTTT | . | . | TRBV12-3/TRBV12-4 | 14 | TRBJ1-1
CSARAQTGLSYEQYF | TGCAGTGCTAGAGCCCAGACAGGGTTGTCCTACGAGCAGTACTTC | TRBD1 | many | TRBV20-1 | 15 | TRBJ2-7
CASSIPHGYGYTF | TGTGCCAGCAGTATCCCCCACGGCTATGGCTACACCTTC | . | . | TRBV12-3/TRBV12-4 | 13 | TRBJ1-2
CVSSPGKSYEQYF | TGTGTCAGCTCTCCAGGAAAATCCTACGAGCAGTACTTC | . | . | TRBV12-3/TRBV12-4 | 13 | TRBJ2-7
CSARWGGYTF | TGCAGTGCTAGGTGGGGTGGCTACACCTTC | . | . | TRBV20-1 | 10 | TRBJ1-2
CSVGLNEQFF | TGCAGCGTTGGGCTCAATGAGCAGTTCTTC | . | . | TRBV29-1 | 10 | TRBJ2-1
CASSSQVSGGGYTF | TGTGCCAGCAGTTCCCAGGTCTCTGGAGGCGGCTACACCTTC | . | few | TRBV27 | 14 | TRBJ1-2
CASRWGLVFGDEQFF | TGTGCCAGTAGGTGGGGACTAGTATTTGGAGATGAGCAGTTCTTC | TRBD2 | many | TRBV2 | 15 | TRBJ2-1
CASRTGMSQYTEAFF | TGCGCCAGCAGGACAGGGATGAGTCAGTACACTGAAGCTTTCTTT | TRBD1 | . | TRBV5-1 | 15 | TRBJ1-1
CSVEPPNTGELFF | TGCAGCGTTGAGCCCCCGAACACCGGGGAGCTGTTTTTT | . | many | TRBV29-1 | 13 | TRBJ2-2
CASSFPDRGGLETQYF | TGTGCCAGCAGTTTCCCCGACAGGGGCGGCCTCGAGACCCAGTACTTC | TRBD1 | . | TRBV28 | 16 | TRBJ2-5
CASSIYGVDTQYF | TGTGCCAGCAGCATTTACGGGGTGGATACGCAGTATTTT | . | few | TRBV7-9 | 13 | TRBJ2-3
CSAQNRQGVLNEKLFF | TGCAGTGCACAGAATAGACAGGGGGTGTTGAATGAAAAACTGTTTTTT | TRBD1 | many | TRBV20-1 | 16 | TRBJ1-4